A single sample is the source of the 27 T cell receptor beta chains below, sequenced in a study of molecular identifiers for immune sequencing clone quantification. TCRdb reprocessed the PCR reads via MiXCR and lists one record per CDR3 protein. The table records 300,000 to 400,000 distinct CDR3 sequences, 24% of them present only once. The sample was naive CD8+ T cells from blood, with Jurkat cell RNA spiked in. The subset: FACS-sorted CD8+CD4-CCR7+CD45RA+ naive T cells. Every receptor here comes from a human donor in good health. Some libraries in this study had Jurkat cell RNA spiked in.

Concerning this clonotype: One base away lies a much larger clone, so this may be a sequencing read error. The chain is built from TRBV7-9 and TRBJ1-2; D uncertain. This CDR3 comprises 15 residues. Per the germline V gene, CDR1 is SEHNR and CDR2 is FQNEAQ (reference sequence). CDR3 DNA sequence: TGTGCCGGCAGTCTTTCAGGTGCAGCTAACTATGGCTACACCTTC. Its translation: CAGSLSGAANYGYTF.

Concerning this clonotype: A single base separates this from a much larger clone, so it may be a read error. The chain has TRBV7-2 and TRBJ1-1, with D perhaps TRBD1 (5 bases). The CDR3 spans 14 residues. Germline V gene lookup returns CDR1 SGHTA and CDR2 FQGNSA. V shed 2 bases and J shed 11 bases, with 18 bases lying between them. The CDR3 nucleotides are TGTGCCAGCAGCTTAATGGGGGGAGAGTGGGAGGCTTTCTTT. Protein product: CASSLMGGEWEAFF. Full variable domain (missing parts from reference TRBV7-2 and TRBJ1-1): GAGVSQSPSNKVTEKGKDVELRCDPISGHTALYWYRQSLGQGLEFLIYFQGNSAPDKSGLPSDRFSAERTGGSVSTLTIQRTQQEDSAVYLCASSLMGGEWEAFFGQGTRLTVV.

This clonotype was observed at least ten times. DNA for the CDR3: TGTGCCAGCAGTTTTCCGACTAGCGGGAGGGCAAGGACCGGGGAGCTGTTTTTT. This encodes CASSFPTSGRARTGELFF. V gene TRBV12-3 or TRBV12-4 combines with J gene TRBJ2-2; 14 positions agree with TRBD2. CDR3 length: 18 amino acids. With V trimmed by 3 bases and J by 5 bases, 8 bases remained unmatched.

The V gene is TRBV28, the J gene TRBJ2-3; a weak D match, TRBD2 (5 bases). This CDR3 has 15 residues. Trimming shortened V by 2 bases and J by 5 bases, and 14 bases separated the two germline ends. Germline V gene lookup returns CDR1 MDHEN and CDR2 SYDVKM. The CDR3 region is CASSLGSGIVDTQYF. The CDR3 bases are TGTGCCAGCAGTTTAGGGTCCGGGATCGTAGATACGCAGTATTTT.

This clonotype was seen many times. The gene calls are TRBV4-1 and TRBJ2-7; D not resolved. Germline lookup yields CDR1 MGHRA and CDR2 YSYEKL. The CDR3 extends over 13 amino acids. V shed 1 base and J shed 4 bases, with 8 bases lying between them. The CDR3 region has the DNA TGCGCCAGCAGCCAAGGTTCGGAATACGAGCAGTACTTC. Protein sequence: CASSQGSEYEQYF.

This clonotype has just one count. The rearrangement links TRBV7-6 to TRBJ2-5; D is ambiguous. Germline values: CDR1 SGHVS, CDR2 FNYEAQ. V lost 1 base and J 2 bases, leaving 8 bases between the germline ends. The CDR3 sequence is 14 residues long. CDR3 in DNA: TGTGCCAGCAGCTTAGTAACTATTCAAGAGACCCAGTACTTC. Encoded protein: CASSLVTIQETQYF.

This clonotype was observed many times. The chain has TRBV4-2 and TRBJ2-1, with TRBD2 matching 7 bases. The germline CDR1 and CDR2 sequences are LGHNA and YNFKEQ. Trimming at V came to 3 bases and at J to 2 bases, leaving 4 bases not matched to a gene. This CDR3 is 15 amino acids long. As DNA, the CDR3 is TGTGCCAGCAGCCATCCGGGACTAACCTACAATGAGCAGTTCTTC. Amino acids: CASSHPGLTYNEQFF.

The chain combines TRBV12-3 or TRBV12-4 with TRBJ2-7; D gene ambiguous. The CDR3 totals 12 residues. Trimming stripped 2 bases from V and 12 bases from J, with 14 bases between. The CDR3 DNA reads TGTGCCAGCAGTTTAAGCCCCAGCCGCCTGTACTTC. Its translation is CASSLSPSRLYF.

This clonotype was detected many times. V usage is TRBV7-9 and J usage is TRBJ2-2, with 12 nucleotides matching TRBD1. The ends lost 7 bases at V and 6 bases at J; junction bases unmatched: 6. CDR3 length: 15 residues. Germline CDR1 reads SEHNR; CDR2 reads FQNEAQ (reference sequence). CDR3 DNA: TGTGCCAGCACTCCGGGACAGGGGGCTTCCGGGGAGCTGTTTTTT. This gives the protein CASTPGQGASGELFF.

CDR3 nucleotides: TGTGCCAGTAGTAACCCCTTAGCGGGAGACGAGACCCAGTACTTC. Its protein product is CASSNPLAGDETQYF. This chain joins TRBV19 and TRBJ2-5, with 9 nucleotides matching TRBD2. CDR1 is LNHDA, CDR2 SQIVND, per germline (reference sequence). V trimming: 4 bases; J trimming: 5 bases; junction bases outside the gene matches: 8. The CDR3 has 15 residues.

The V and J genes are TRBV2 and TRBJ1-1, with D possibly being TRBD1 (6 bases). V lost 2 bases to trimming and J lost 6 bases, with 22 bases between them. This CDR3 has 17 amino acids. CDR1 is SNHLY and CDR2 is FYNNEI in the germline V gene. CDR3 nucleotide sequence: TGTGCCAGCAGTGAAATAGGGGGGGCAGGGGAACGGTCTGAAGCTTTCTTT. Translated: CASSEIGGAGERSEAFF.

In the case of this clonotype: Compared with germline, one end of the junction differs, possibly owing to a read error. The rearrangement joins TRBV11-2 to TRBJ2-1; D gene uncertain. Per the germline V gene, CDR1 is SGHAT and CDR2 is FQNNGV. CDR3 size: 10 residues. CDR3: CASSLNGQFF. CDR3 sequence (DNA): TGTGCCAGCTCGCTCAATGGGCAGTTCTTC.

This clonotype was found many times. This rearrangement joins TRBV5-5 to TRBJ2-7; D not certain. The CDR3 extends over 14 amino acids. From germline, CDR1 is SGHKS and CDR2 YYEKEE (reference sequence). V lost 0 bases and J lost 0, with 7 bases in between. The CDR3 nucleotides read TGTGCCAGCAGCTTGGGACCCTTCTCCTACGAGCAGTACTTC. Translated: CASSLGPFSYEQYF.

In this sample, this clonotype turned up many times. The chain employs TRBV2 and TRBJ2-3; D possibly uses TRBD1 or TRBD2 (5 bases each). The CDR3 has 14 residues. In germline, CDR1 is SNHLY, CDR2 FYNNEI. V gave up 6 bases and J gave up 0 bases, with 10 bases separating them. The CDR3, as DNA: TGTGCCAGCAGCGAGGGGCCTAGCACAGATACGCAGTATTTT. It specifies CASSEGPSTDTQYF.

V is TRBV24-1 and J is TRBJ2-2, with D uncertain. Trimming stripped 0 bases from V and 0 bases from J, with 16 bases between. CDR1 is KGHDR and CDR2 is SFDVKD in the germline V gene. This CDR3 contains 19 residues. The CDR3 reads CATSDLSLPQPPNTGELFF. The CDR3 DNA reads TGTGCCACCAGTGATTTGTCACTACCGCAGCCGCCGAACACCGGGGAGCTGTTTTTT.

This clonotype was seen at least ten times. The chain links TRBV24-1 to TRBJ2-3; D is unclear. The CDR3 is 14 residues long. Trimming cost V 1 base and J 0 bases, with 4 bases left between them. Germline CDR1 KGHDR, CDR2 SFDVKD. DNA of the CDR3: TGTGCCACCAGTGATTTTCCCAGCACAGATACGCAGTATTTT. This sequence encodes CATSDFPSTDTQYF.

This clonotype was counted many times. This chain joins TRBV7-9 and TRBJ2-7, with D perhaps matching TRBD2 (6 bases). CDR3 length: 14 residues. V was pared by 5 bases and J by 2 bases, with 13 bases between. The germline V gene encodes CDR1 SEHNR and CDR2 FQNEAQ (reference sequence). CDR3 in DNA: TGTGCCAGCAGCCCCCCCCCGGGGGCCTACGAGCAGTACTTC. As protein: CASSPPPGAYEQYF.

This clonotype has a count of ten or more. The chain links TRBV7-2 to TRBJ2-3, with TRBD1 as a possible D gene (5 bases). V was trimmed by 6 bases and J by 2 bases, leaving 18 bases between them. Germline CDR1 SGHTA, CDR2 FQGNSA. The CDR3 extends over 16 amino acids. The CDR3, as DNA: TGTGCCAGCAGGATCAACGGCAGGGTCTACACAGATACGCAGTATTTT. Its protein product is CASRINGRVYTDTQYF.

This clonotype showed up just a few times. This chain joins TRBV20-1 and TRBJ2-7; 7 bases match TRBD1. This CDR3 has 12 amino acids. J was trimmed by 3 bases and V by 5 bases; bases with no gene match: 4. Germline V gene data show CDR1 as DFQATT and CDR2 as SNEGSKA (reference sequence). CDR3 residues: CSAPRTGYEQYF. In DNA, the CDR3 is TGCAGTGCTCCCCGGACAGGCTACGAGCAGTACTTC.

The chain uses TRBV14 and TRBJ2-6; TRBD1 might be the D (6 bases). Germline CDR1 reads SGHDN; CDR2 reads FVKESK. CDR3 size: 18 residues. V lost 2 bases to trimming and J lost 0 bases, with 14 bases between them. This CDR3 is CASSQLMGHLSGANVLTF. The CDR3 DNA is TGTGCCAGCAGCCAACTGATGGGACACCTCTCTGGGGCCAACGTCCTGACTTTC.

A few counts support this clonotype. This sequence joins TRBV6-2 or TRBV6-3 and TRBJ1-5, with 8 bases that match TRBD1. The CDR3 covers 15 residues. Looked up from germline, CDR1 is MNHEY and CDR2 is SVGEGT. Unmatched junction bases numbered 5, after V lost 6 bases and J lost 1 base. The CDR3 region is CASSSQGASNQPQHF. The CDR3 region has the DNA TGTGCCAGCAGCTCCCAGGGGGCCAGCAATCAGCCCCAGCATTTT.

CDR3 nucleotides: TGTGCCAGCTCACCGGGACATCCCACAACTAATGAAAAACTGTTTTTT. It is translated as CASSPGHPTTNEKLFF. This chain joins TRBV18 and TRBJ1-4; the D gene is possibly TRBD1 (6 bases). The CDR3 is 16 residues long. Germline loops: CDR1 KGHSH, CDR2 LQKENI. V was cut by 3 bases and J by 0 bases, with 11 bases left in between.

A few counts support this clonotype. The rearrangement uses TRBV12-5 and TRBJ2-2; D gene unclear. Trimming shortened V by 6 bases and J by 1 base, and 15 bases separated the two germline ends. This CDR3 spans 16 amino acids. CDR1 and CDR2 (germline): LGHNT, FRNRAP. In DNA form, the CDR3 reads TGTGCTAGTGGCCCCCAGTCTGGGGAGAACACCGGGGAGCTGTTTTTT. It encodes CASGPQSGENTGELFF.

There are a few counts of this clonotype. This chain connects TRBV12-3 or TRBV12-4 to TRBJ2-1; D possibly corresponds to TRBD1 (6 bases). Trimming took off 6 bases at V and 6 bases at J, with 15 bases between the two ends. The CDR3 consists of 14 residues. For the CDR3, the DNA is TGTGCCAGCAGGAACAGGGTAGGGATCAATGAGCAGTTCTTC. Encoded protein: CASRNRVGINEQFF.

This clonotype was seen ten or more times. J is TRBJ2-2 and V is TRBV28; D unclear. Germline loops: CDR1 MDHEN, CDR2 SYDVKM. The length of the CDR3 is 16 residues. Trimming stripped 5 bases from V and 0 bases from J, with 13 bases between. CDR3 nucleotide sequence: TGTGCCAGCAGTCCACGGACGGTTACGAACACCGGGGAGCTGTTTTTT. Translation: CASSPRTVTNTGELFF.

There are a few counts of this clonotype. The gene calls are TRBV14 and TRBJ2-6; TRBD1 is a possible D gene (6 bases). Trimming pared 4 bases from V and 0 bases from J, leaving 22 bases between. This CDR3 is 20 amino acids long. Germline V gives CDR1 SGHDN, CDR2 FVKESK. The CDR3 nucleotides are TGTGCCAGCAGCCCTCGATGGGGGCAGCAAGGAACCTCTGGGGCCAACGTCCTGACTTTC. Amino acid sequence: CASSPRWGQQGTSGANVLTF.

The chain carries TRBV6-2 or TRBV6-3 and TRBJ1-1; TRBD1 matches 9 bases. The CDR3 sequence is 12 residues long. Trimming at V came to 8 bases and at J to 7 bases, leaving 5 bases not matched to a gene. The germline gives CDR1 MNHEY, CDR2 SVGEGT. DNA for the CDR3: TGTGCCAGCCTGGACAGGGGCCTTGAAGCTTTCTTT. As protein: CASLDRGLEAFF.